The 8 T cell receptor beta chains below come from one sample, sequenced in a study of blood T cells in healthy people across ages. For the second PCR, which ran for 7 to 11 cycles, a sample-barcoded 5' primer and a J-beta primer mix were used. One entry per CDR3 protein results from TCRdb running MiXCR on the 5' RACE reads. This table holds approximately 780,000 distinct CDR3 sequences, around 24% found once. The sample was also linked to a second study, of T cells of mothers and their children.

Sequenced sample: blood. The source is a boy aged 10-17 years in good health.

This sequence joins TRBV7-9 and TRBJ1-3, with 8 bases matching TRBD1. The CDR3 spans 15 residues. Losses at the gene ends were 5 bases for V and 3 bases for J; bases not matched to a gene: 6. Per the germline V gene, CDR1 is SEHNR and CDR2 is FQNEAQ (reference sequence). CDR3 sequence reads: CASSGDRGGGNTIYF. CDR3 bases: TGTGCCAGCAGCGGAGACAGGGGAGGTGGAAACACCATATATTTT.

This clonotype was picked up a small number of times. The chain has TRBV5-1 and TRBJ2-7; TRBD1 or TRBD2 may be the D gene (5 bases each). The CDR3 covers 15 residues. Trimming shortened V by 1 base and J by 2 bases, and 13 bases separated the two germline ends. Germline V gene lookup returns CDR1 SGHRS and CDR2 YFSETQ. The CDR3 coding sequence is TGCGCCAGCAGCTTGAGAGGGGTGGGGACCTACGAGCAGTACTTC. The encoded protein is CASSLRGVGTYEQYF.

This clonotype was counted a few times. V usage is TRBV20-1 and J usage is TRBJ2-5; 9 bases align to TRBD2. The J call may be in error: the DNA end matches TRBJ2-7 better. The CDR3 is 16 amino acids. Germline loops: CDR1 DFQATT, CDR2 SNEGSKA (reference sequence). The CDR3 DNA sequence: TGCAGTGCTAGAGATATAAGTAGCGGGGGAGCCTACGAGCAGTACTTC. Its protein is CSARDISSGGAYEQYF.

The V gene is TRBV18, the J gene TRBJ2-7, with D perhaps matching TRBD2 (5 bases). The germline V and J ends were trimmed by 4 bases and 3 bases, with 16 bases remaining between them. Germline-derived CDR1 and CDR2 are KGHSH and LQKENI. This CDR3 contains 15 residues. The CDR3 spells CASSQFDGEGYEQYF. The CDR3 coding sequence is TGTGCCAGCTCACAATTTGACGGCGAGGGCTACGAGCAGTACTTC.

CDR3 sequence: CASTHPNRGHNEQFF. The CDR3 nucleotides are TGTGCCAGTACCCATCCGAACAGGGGACACAATGAGCAGTTCTTC. This chain connects TRBV19 to TRBJ2-1; 7 nucleotides agree with TRBD1. Trimming removed 7 bases from V and 5 bases from J; junction bases left unmatched: 11. CDR1 and CDR2 from the germline V gene are LNHDA and SQIVND (reference sequence). The CDR3 is 15 amino acids.

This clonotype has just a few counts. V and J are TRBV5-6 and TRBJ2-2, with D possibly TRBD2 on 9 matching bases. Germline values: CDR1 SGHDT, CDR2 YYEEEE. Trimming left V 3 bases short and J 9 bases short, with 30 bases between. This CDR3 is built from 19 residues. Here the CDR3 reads CASSSTADRQGTSYRELFF. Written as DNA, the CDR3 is TGTGCCAGCAGCTCCACCGCTGACAGACAGGGGACTAGCTACCGGGAGCTGTTTTTT.

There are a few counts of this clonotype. The CDR3 here is CASSGRAEQFF. The DNA of the CDR3 is TGTGCCAGCAGTGGCAGGGCTGAGCAGTTCTTC. V is TRBV6-6 and J is TRBJ2-1, with D possibly being TRBD1 (5 bases). Trimming removed 5 bases from V and 9 bases from J, with 8 bases in between. The CDR3 is 11 residues long. Germline V gives CDR1 MNHNY, CDR2 SVGAGI (reference sequence).

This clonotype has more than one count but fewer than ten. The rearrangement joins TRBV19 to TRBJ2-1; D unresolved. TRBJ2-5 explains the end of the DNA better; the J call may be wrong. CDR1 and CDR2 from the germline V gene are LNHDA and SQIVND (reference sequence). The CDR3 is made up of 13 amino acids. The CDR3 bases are TGTGCCAGTAGTACGGCAGTTCAAGAGACCCAGTACTTC. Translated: CASSTAVQETQYF.